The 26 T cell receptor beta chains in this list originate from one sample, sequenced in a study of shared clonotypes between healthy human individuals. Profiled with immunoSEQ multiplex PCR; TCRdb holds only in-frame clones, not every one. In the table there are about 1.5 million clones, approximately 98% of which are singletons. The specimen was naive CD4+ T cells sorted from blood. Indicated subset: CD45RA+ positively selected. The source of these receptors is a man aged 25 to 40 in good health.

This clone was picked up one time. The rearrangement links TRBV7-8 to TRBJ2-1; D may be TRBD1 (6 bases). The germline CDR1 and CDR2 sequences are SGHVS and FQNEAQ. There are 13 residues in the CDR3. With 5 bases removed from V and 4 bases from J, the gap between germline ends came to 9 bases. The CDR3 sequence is CASSADSYNEQFF. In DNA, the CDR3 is TGTGCCAGCAGCGCGGACAGTTACAATGAGCAGTTCTTC.

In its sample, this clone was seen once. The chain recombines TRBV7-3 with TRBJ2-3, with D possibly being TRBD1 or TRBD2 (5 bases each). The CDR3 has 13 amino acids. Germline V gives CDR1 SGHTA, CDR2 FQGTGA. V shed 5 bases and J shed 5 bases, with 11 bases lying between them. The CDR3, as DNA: TGTGCCAGCAGCAACCGAGGGGTAGATACGCAGTATTTT. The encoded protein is CASSNRGVDTQYF.

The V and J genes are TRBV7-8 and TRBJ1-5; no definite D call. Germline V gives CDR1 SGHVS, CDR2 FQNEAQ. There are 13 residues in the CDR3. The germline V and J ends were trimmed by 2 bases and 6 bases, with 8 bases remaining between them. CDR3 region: CASSLYNRQPQHF. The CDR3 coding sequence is TGTGCCAGCAGCTTATATAACCGTCAGCCCCAGCATTTT.

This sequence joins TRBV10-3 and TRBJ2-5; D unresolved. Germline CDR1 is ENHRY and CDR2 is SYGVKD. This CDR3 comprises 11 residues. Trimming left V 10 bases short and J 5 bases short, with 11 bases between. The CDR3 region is CATRTGETQYF. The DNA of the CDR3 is TGTGCCACCCGTACCGGGGAGACCCAGTACTTC.

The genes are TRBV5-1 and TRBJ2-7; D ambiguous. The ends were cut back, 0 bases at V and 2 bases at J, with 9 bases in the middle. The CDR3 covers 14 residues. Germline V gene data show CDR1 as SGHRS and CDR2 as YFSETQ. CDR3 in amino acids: CASSLGSTAYEQYF. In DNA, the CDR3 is TGCGCCAGCAGCTTGGGCAGTACAGCCTACGAGCAGTACTTC.

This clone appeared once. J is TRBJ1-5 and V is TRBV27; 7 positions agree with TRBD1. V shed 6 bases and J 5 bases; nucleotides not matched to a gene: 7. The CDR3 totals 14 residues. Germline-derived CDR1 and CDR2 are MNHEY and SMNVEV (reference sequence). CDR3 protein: CASSHDRDDQPQHF. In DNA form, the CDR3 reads TGTGCCAGCAGCCATGACAGGGATGATCAGCCCCAGCATTTT.

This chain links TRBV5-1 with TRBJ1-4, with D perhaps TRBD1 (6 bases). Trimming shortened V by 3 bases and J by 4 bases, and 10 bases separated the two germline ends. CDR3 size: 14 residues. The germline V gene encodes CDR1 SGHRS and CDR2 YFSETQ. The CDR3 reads CASSSRGNNEKLFF. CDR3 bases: TGCGCCAGCAGCTCCAGGGGAAATAATGAAAAACTGTTTTTT.

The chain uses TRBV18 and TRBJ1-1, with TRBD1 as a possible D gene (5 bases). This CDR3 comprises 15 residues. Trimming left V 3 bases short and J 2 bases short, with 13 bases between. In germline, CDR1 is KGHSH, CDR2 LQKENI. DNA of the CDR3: TGTGCCAGCTCACCGGCTGACAGCATCAACACTGAAGCTTTCTTT. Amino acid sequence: CASSPADSINTEAFF.

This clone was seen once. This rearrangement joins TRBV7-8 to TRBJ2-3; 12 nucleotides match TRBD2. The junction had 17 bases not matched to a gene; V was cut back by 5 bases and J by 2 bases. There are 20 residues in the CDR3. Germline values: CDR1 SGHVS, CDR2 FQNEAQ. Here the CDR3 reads CASSNTDRLTSGRYTDTQYF. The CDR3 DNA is TGTGCCAGCAGCAACACGGACAGGTTGACTAGCGGGAGATACACAGATACGCAGTATTTT.

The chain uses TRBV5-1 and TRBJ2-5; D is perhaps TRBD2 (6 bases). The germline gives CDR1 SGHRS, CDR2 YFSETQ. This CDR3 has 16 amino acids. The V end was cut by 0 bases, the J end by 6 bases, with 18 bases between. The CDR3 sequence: CASSLEARREMKTQYF. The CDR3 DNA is TGCGCCAGCAGCTTGGAAGCCCGACGGGAGATGAAGACCCAGTACTTC.

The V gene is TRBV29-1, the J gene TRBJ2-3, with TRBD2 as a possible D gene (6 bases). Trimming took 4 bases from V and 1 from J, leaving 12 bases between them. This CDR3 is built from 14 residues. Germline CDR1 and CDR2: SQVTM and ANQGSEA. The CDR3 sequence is CSVGLGLGTDTQYF. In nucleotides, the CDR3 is TGCAGCGTTGGACTAGGTTTGGGCACAGATACGCAGTATTTT.

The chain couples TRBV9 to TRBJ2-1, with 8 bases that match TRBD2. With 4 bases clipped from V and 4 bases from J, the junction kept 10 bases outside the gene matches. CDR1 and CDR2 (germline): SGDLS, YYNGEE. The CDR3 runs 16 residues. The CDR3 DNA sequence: TGTGCCAGCAGCTTGGGGCCTAGCGGGCCGTACAATGAGCAGTTCTTC. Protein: CASSLGPSGPYNEQFF.

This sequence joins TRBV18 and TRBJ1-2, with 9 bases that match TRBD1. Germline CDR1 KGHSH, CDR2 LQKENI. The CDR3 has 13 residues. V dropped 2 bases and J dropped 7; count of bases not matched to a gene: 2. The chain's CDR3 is CASSPTDRGGYTF. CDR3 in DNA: TGTGCCAGCTCACCAACGGACAGGGGTGGCTACACCTTC.

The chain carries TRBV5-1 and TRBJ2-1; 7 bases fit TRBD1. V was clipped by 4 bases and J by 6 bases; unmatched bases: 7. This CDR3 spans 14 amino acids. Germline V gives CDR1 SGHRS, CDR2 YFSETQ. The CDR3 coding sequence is TGCGCCAGCAGCGAAAAAGGGGGCTTCAATGAGCAGTTCTTC. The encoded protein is CASSEKGGFNEQFF. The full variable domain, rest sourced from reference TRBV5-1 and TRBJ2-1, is KAGVTQTPRYLIKTRGQQVTLSCSPISGHRSVSWYQQTPGQGLQFLFEYFSETQRNKGNFPGRFSGRQFSNSRSEMNVSTLELGDSALYLCASSEKGGFNEQFFGPGTRLTVL.

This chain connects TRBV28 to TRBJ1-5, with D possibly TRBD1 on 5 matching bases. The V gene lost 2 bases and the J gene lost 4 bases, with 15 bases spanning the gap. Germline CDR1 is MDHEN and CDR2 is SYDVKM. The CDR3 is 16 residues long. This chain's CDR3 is CASSLGTWGENQPQHF. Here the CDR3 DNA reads TGTGCCAGCAGTTTAGGTACTTGGGGCGAGAATCAGCCCCAGCATTTT.

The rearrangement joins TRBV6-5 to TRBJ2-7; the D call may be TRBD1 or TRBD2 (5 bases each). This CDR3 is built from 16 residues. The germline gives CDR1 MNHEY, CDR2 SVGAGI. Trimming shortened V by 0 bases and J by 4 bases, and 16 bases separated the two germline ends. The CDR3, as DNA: TGTGCCAGCAGTTACTCGAATTTCGGGACCCCATACGAGCAGTACTTC. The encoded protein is CASSYSNFGTPYEQYF.

The CDR3 is CASSQVGAGINTGELFF. The DNA of the CDR3 is TGTGCCAGCAGCCAAGTGGGAGCGGGAATAAACACCGGGGAGCTGTTTTTT. This sequence joins TRBV14 and TRBJ2-2, with TRBD2 identical over 7 bases. The CDR3 is 17 residues long. The J segment lost 2 bases and the V segment lost 1 base, leaving 7 bases of the junction unmatched. Germline V CDR1 and CDR2: SGHDN, FVKESK.

CDR3 residues: CASSPAGGSYEQYF. CDR3 nucleotides: TGTGCCAGCAGCCCAGCGGGAGGGTCCTACGAGCAGTACTTC. The chain has TRBV6-6 and TRBJ2-7; 10 bases fit TRBD2. This CDR3 is built from 14 residues. CDR1 is MNHNY and CDR2 is SVGAGI in the germline V gene (reference sequence). V lost 6 bases and J lost 1; bases outside the gene matches: 3.

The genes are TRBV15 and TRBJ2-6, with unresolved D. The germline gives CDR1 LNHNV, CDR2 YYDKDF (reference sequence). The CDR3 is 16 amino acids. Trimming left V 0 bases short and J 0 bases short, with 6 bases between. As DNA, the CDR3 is TGTGCCACCAGCAGAGATATGGGCTCTGGGGCCAACGTCCTGACTTTC. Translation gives CATSRDMGSGANVLTF.

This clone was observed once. The CDR3 DNA sequence: TGTGCCAGCTCACCGGAACCGATTGCCGAGCAGTACTTC. This translates into CASSPEPIAEQYF. V gene TRBV18 combines with J gene TRBJ2-7, with D unclear. The CDR3 sequence is 13 residues long. The germline V gene has CDR1 KGHSH and CDR2 LQKENI. V shed 3 bases and J shed 6 bases, with 12 bases lying between them.

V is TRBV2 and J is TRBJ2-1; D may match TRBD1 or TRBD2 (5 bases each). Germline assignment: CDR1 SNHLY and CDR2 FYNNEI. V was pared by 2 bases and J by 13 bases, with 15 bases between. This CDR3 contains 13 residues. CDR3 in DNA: TGTGCCAGCAGTGAATTTATGGGGGATAGACAGTTCTTC. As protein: CASSEFMGDRQFF.

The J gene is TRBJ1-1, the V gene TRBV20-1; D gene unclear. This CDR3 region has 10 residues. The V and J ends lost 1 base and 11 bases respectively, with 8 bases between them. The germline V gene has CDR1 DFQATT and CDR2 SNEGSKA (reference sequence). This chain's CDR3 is CSARAREAFF. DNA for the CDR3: TGCAGTGCTAGAGCGAGAGAGGCTTTCTTT.

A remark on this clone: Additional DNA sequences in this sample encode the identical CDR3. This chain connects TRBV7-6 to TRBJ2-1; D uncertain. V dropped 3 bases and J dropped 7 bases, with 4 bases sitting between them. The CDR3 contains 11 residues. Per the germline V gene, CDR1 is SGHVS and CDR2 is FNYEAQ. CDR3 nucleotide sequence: TGTGCCAGCAGCTTGGGAAATGAGCAGTTCTTC. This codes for CASSLGNEQFF.

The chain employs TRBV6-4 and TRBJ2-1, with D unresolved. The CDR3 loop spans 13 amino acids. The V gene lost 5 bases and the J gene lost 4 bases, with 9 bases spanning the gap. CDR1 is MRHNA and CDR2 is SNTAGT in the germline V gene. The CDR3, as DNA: TGTGCCAGCAGTCCCGGGCCGTACAATGAGCAGTTCTTC. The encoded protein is CASSPGPYNEQFF.

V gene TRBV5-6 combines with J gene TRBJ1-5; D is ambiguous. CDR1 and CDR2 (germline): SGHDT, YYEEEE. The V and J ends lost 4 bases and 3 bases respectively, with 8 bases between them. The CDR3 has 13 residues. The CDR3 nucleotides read TGTGCCAGCAGCCATCGGGTCAATCAGCCCCAGCATTTT. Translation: CASSHRVNQPQHF.

CDR3 sequence reads: CASSLAQDTDTQYF. The CDR3 DNA reads TGCGCCAGCAGCTTGGCGCAAGACACAGATACGCAGTATTTT. The chain carries TRBV5-1 and TRBJ2-3; D is uncertain. The V gene's germline CDR1 is SGHRS and CDR2 YFSETQ. The CDR3 loop spans 14 amino acids. V shed 0 bases and J shed 2 bases, with 7 bases lying between them.